A selection of T cell receptor beta chains follows, all from one sample in a study of T cells in Graves' hyperthyroidism and ophthalmopathy. TCRdb re-analysed the multiplex PCR reads in MiXCR, keeping a single row per CDR3 protein. The sample carries about 600,000 distinct CDR3 sequences, 16% recorded once. Sequenced material: blood. These receptors all stem from a woman in her forties with Graves' ophthalmopathy. Each CDR3 is given with its conserved first and last residue. The order of the fields is V gene, clone size, D gene, J gene, CDR3 protein, CDR3 DNA. D genes are given only for firm matches. Clone size is shown for a subset of rows, as once, few, many or a class of expanded clone.

v_gene: TRBV6-1
abundance: -
d_gene: -
j_gene: TRBJ2-6
CDR3aa: CASTTGMSGANVLTF
CDR3nt: TGTGCCAGCACCACTGGGATGTCTGGGGCCAACGTCCTGACTTTC

v_gene: TRBV20-1
abundance: -
d_gene: -
j_gene: TRBJ2-2
CDR3aa: CSAGSGVNTGELFF
CDR3nt: TGCAGTGCAGGGAGTGGGGTGAACACCGGGGAGCTGTTTTTT

v_gene: TRBV18
abundance: many
d_gene: -
j_gene: TRBJ2-3
CDR3aa: CASSPKPGTPRGTQYF
CDR3nt: TGTGCCAGCTCACCCAAACCCGGGACCCCCAGGGGTACGCAGTATTTT

v_gene: TRBV3-1
abundance: many
d_gene: TRBD1
j_gene: TRBJ1-5
CDR3aa: CASSRGQAPNQPQHF
CDR3nt: TGTGCCAGCAGTCGTGGACAGGCCCCCAATCAGCCCCAGCATTTT

v_gene: TRBV3-1
abundance: -
d_gene: TRBD2
j_gene: TRBJ2-7
CDR3aa: CASSQVMTSGRVVSDEQYF
CDR3nt: TGTGCCAGCAGCCAAGTTATGACTAGCGGGAGAGTGGTATCTGATGAGCAGTACTTC

v_gene: TRBV6-1
abundance: few
d_gene: TRBD1
j_gene: TRBJ1-1
CDR3aa: CASSRGQGKQAFF
CDR3nt: TGTGCCAGCAGTCGGGGACAGGGAAAACAAGCTTTCTTT

v_gene: TRBV7-9
abundance: many
d_gene: TRBD1
j_gene: TRBJ2-2
CDR3aa: CASSGTGLGTGELFF
CDR3nt: TGTGCCAGCAGCGGGACAGGGCTTGGCACCGGGGAGCTGTTTTTT

v_gene: TRBV3-1
abundance: many
d_gene: -
j_gene: TRBJ1-1
CDR3aa: CASSQVGTINTEAFF
CDR3nt: TGTGCCAGCAGCCAAGTTGGGACAATAAACACTGAAGCTTTCTTT

v_gene: TRBV5-1
abundance: many
d_gene: -
j_gene: TRBJ2-1
CDR3aa: CASSLLSTGDEQFF
CDR3nt: TGCGCCAGCAGCCTACTATCGACAGGAGATGAGCAGTTCTTC

v_gene: TRBV7-9
abundance: -
d_gene: TRBD1
j_gene: TRBJ1-3
CDR3aa: CASSSAGTARNTIYF
CDR3nt: TGTGCCAGCAGCTCCGCCGGGACAGCTAGAAACACCATATATTTT